This TCR beta chain was captured by sequencing in a study of post-analysis software for immune sequencing data. Study conclusions and caveats: Several TRBV segments were more frequent in patients than controls; TRBV5-6, TRBV5-1 and TRBV20-1 belonged to this group. Batch-matched samples strongly co-clustered by F measure.

With 2 bases removed from V and 5 bases from J, the gap between germline ends came to 14 bases. CDR1 and CDR2 (germline): SGHRS, YFSETQ. The CDR3 runs 15 residues. A few counts support this clonotype. Its antigen is not known. Included in the TCR beta cDNA libraries were unique molecular identifiers. The T cell input of roughly 0.95 to 11 million gave approximately 500,000 cDNA molecules. One entry per CDR3 protein results from TCRdb running MiXCR on the PCR reads. The sample consists of some 690,000 distinct CDR3 sequences, approximately 59% of them appearing once. The origin of this receptor is a girl aged 2 to 9 with multiple sclerosis. The rearrangement joins TRBV5-1 to TRBJ2-1; perhaps TRBD1 as D (7 bases). The sequencing sample was made of blood. The CDR3 DNA reads TGCGCCAGCAGCTTAGTACAGGGGAGGAACAATGAGCAGTTCTTC. This encodes CASSLVQGRNNEQFF. Variable domain in full (rest from reference TRBV5-1 and TRBJ2-1): KAGVTQTPRYLIKTRGQQVTLSCSPISGHRSVSWYQQTPGQGLQFLFEYFSETQRNKGNFPGRFSGRQFSNSRSEMNVSTLELGDSALYLCASSLVQGRNNEQFFGPGTRLTVL.